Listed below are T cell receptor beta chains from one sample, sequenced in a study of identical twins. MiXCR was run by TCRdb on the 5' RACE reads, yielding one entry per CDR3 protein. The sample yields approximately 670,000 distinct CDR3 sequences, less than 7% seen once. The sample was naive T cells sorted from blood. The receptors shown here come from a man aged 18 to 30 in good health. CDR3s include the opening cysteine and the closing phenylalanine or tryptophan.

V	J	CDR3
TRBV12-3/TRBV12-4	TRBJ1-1	CASRTGPEAFF
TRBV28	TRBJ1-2	CASRVPGQGYGYTF
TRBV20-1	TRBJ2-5	CSARRGYQETQYF
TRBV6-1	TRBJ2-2	CASRGTTHTGELFF
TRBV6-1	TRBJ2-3	CASSHGDGGPTDTQYF
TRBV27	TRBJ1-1	CASSPQGNMNTEAFF
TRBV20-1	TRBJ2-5	CSARVLAGGGQYF
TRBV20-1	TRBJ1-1	CSVKRTVSNTEAFF
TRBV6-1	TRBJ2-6	CASIPGPPSGANVLTF
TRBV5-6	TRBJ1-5	CASSFGGVRQPQHF
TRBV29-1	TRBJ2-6	CSVEDKPSQGWANVLTF
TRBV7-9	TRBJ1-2	CASSTQRDGYGYTF
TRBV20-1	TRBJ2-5	CSAPRMGGREETQYF
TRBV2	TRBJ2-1	CASSAGSPGFF
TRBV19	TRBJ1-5	CASSGQGFTLSQPQHF
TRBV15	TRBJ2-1	CATSRVGDFDEQFF
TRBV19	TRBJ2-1	CASIPRGLGNEQFF